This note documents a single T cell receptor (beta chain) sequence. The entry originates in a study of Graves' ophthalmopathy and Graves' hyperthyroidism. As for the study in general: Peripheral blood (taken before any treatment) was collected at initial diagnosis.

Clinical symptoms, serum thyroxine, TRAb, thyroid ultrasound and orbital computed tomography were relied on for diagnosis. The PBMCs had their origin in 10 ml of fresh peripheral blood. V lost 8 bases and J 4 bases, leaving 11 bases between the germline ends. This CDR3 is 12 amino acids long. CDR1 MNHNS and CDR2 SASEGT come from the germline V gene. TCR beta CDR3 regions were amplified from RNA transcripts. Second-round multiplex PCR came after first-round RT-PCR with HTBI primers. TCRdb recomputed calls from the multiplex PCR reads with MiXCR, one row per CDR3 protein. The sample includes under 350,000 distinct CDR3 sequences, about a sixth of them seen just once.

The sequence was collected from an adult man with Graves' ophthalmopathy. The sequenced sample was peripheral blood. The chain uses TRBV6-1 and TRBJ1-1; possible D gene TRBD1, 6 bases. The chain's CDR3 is CASQGGVTEAFF. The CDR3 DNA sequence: TGTGCCAGCCAAGGGGGGGTCACTGAAGCTTTCTTT.